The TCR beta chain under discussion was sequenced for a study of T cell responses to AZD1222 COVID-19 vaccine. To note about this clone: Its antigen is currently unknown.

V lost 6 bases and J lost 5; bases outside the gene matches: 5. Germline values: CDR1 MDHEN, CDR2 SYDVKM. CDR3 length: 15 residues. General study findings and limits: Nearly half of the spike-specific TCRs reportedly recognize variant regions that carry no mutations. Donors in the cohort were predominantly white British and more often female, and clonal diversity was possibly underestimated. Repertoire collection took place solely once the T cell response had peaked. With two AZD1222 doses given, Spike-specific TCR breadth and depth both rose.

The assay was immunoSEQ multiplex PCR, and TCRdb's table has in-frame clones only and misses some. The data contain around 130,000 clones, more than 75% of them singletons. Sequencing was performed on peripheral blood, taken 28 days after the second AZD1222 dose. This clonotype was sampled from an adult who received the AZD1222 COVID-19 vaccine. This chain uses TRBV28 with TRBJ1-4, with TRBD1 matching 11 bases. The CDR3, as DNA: TGTGCCAGCAGCCGGGGGGACAGGGGGAATGAAAAACTGTTTTTT. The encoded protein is CASSRGDRGNEKLFF.